This T cell receptor (beta chain) was sequenced during a study of blood T cell repertoires in COVID-19. Overall study: PBMCs, B-cell-depleted T cells, or T cells were the source of the cDNA or gDNA that made up the material.

Profiling relied on immunoSEQ multiplex PCR, and the TCRdb table lists in-frame clones only, not all of them. The sample includes tens of thousands of clones, around 84% of them seen just once. This clone was counted between two and nine times. The specimen was peripheral blood. This TCR was recovered from a human donor in a cohort sampled during active COVID-19.

The CDR3 nucleotides read TGTGCCAGCAGTGAACCGGGGGGGCCTCATGAGCAGTTCTTC. Its translation is CASSEPGGPHEQFF. The chain carries TRBV2 and TRBJ2-1, with 8 bases aligning to TRBD2. The CDR3 consists of 14 residues. The germline gives CDR1 SNHLY, CDR2 FYNNEI. The ends lost 2 bases at V and 8 bases at J; junction bases unmatched: 5.